This TCR beta chain was sequenced in a study of CD8 T cells in ankylosing spondylitis. TCRdb processed the 5' RACE reads anew with MiXCR; each CDR3 protein has one entry. The sample contains some 92,000 distinct CDR3 sequences, under 30% of which appear only once. Sequenced input: blood, either unsorted or a sorted T cell fraction (not recorded which). This clonotype originated in a male donor with ankylosing spondylitis or in good health (not recorded which).

CDR3 sequence (DNA): TGCAGCGTTGCGCGGCGGAATACGCAGTATTTT. This translates into CSVARRNTQYF. The chain combines TRBV29-1 with TRBJ2-3, with no clear D. This CDR3 spans 11 amino acids. The V and J ends lost 4 bases and 7 bases respectively, with 9 bases between them. Germline-derived CDR1 and CDR2 are SQVTM and ANQGSEA.